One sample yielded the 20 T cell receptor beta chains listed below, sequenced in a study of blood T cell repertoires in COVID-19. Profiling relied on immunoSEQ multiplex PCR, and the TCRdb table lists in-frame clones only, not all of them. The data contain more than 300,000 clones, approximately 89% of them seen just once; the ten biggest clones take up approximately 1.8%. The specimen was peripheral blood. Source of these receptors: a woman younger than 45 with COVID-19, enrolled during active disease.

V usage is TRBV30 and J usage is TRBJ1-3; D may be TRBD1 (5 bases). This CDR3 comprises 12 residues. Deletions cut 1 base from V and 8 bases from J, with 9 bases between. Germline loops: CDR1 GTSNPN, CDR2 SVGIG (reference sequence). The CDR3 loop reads CAWSEGVDTIYF. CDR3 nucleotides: TGTGCCTGGAGTGAAGGGGTGGACACCATATATTTT.

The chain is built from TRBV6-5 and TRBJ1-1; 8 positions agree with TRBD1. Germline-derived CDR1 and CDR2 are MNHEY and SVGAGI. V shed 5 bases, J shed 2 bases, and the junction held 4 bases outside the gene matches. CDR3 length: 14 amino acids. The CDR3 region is CASSPDRDNTEAFF. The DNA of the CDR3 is TGTGCCAGCAGTCCGGACAGGGATAACACTGAAGCTTTCTTT.

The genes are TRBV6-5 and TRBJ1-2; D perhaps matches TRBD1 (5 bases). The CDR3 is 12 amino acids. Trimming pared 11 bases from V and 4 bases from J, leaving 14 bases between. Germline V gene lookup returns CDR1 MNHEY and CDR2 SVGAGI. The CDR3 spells CAYRTPGYGYTF. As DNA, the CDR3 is TGTGCCTATAGGACACCCGGCTATGGCTACACCTTC.

CDR3 sequence reads: CASSRLAGETQYF. The DNA for the CDR3 is TGTGCCAGCTCGAGACTAGCGGGGGAGACCCAGTACTTC. The rearrangement links TRBV18 to TRBJ2-5; 11 bases map to TRBD2. Trimming cost V 6 bases and J 5 bases; bases outside gene matches: 2. Germline V gene data show CDR1 as KGHSH and CDR2 as LQKENI. The length of the CDR3 is 13 residues.

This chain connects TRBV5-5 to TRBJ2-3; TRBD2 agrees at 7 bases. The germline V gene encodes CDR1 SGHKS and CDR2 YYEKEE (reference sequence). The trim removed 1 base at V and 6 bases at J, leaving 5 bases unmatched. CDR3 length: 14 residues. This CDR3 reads CASSLPTRGDTQYF. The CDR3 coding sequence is TGTGCCAGCAGCTTGCCGACGCGGGGGGATACGCAGTATTTT.

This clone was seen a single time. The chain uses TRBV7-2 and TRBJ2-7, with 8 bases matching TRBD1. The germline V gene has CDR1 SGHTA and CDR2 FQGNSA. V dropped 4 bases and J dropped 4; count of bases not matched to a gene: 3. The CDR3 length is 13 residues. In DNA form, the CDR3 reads TGTGCCAGCAGCTCAACAGGGGGTTACGAGCAGTACGTC. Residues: CASSSTGGYEQYV.

This CDR3 is CASTSWGVGNTIYF. The CDR3 nucleotides are TGTGCCAGCACCTCTTGGGGGGTTGGAAACACCATATATTTT. V gene TRBV28 combines with J gene TRBJ1-3, with a weak D call TRBD1 (5 bases). Trimming took 7 bases from V and 3 from J, leaving 13 bases between them. The CDR3 has 14 amino acids. Germline-derived CDR1 and CDR2 are MDHEN and SYDVKM.

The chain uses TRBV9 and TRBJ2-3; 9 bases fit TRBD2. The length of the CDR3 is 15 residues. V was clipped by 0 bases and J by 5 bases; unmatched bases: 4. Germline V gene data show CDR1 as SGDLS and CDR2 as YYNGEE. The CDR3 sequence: CASSVEERGVDTQYF. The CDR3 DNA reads TGTGCCAGCAGCGTAGAGGAGCGGGGGGTAGATACGCAGTATTTT.

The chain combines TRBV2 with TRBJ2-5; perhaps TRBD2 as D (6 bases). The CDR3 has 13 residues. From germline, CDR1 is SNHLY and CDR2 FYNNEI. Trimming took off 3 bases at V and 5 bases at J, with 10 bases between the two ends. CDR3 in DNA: TGTGCCAGCAGTGATAGCGGCCCCGAGACCCAGTACTTC. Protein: CASSDSGPETQYF.

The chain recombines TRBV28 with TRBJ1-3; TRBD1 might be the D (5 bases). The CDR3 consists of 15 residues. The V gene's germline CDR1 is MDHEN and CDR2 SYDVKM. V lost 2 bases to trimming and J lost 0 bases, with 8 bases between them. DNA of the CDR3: TGTGCCAGCAGTTTAGACAGATACTCTGGAAACACCATATATTTT. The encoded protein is CASSLDRYSGNTIYF.

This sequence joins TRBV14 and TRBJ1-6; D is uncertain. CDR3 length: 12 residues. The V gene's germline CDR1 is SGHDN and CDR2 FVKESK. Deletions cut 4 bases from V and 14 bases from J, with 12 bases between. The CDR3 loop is CASSPGGSTLHF. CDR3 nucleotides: TGTGCCAGCAGCCCTGGAGGGAGCACCCTCCACTTT.

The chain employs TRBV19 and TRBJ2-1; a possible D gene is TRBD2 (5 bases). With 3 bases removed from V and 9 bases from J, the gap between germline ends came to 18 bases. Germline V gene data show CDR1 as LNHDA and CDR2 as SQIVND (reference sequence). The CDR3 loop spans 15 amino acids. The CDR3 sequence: CASSIALVRTFEQFF. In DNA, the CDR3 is TGTGCCAGTAGTATCGCACTAGTTCGTACATTTGAGCAGTTCTTC.

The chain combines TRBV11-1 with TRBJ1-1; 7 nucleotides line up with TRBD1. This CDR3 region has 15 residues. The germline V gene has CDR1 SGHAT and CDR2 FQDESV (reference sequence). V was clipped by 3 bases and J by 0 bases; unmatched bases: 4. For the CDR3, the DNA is TGTGCCAGCAGCTTCTCCGGGACAGTGAACACTGAAGCTTTCTTT. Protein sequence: CASSFSGTVNTEAFF.

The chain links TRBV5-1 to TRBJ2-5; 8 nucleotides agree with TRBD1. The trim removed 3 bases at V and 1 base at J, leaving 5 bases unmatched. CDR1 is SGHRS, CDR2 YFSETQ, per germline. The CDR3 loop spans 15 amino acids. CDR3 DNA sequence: TGCGCCAGCAGCTGGGGACAGGCCGTCCAAGAGACCCAGTACTTC. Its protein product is CASSWGQAVQETQYF.

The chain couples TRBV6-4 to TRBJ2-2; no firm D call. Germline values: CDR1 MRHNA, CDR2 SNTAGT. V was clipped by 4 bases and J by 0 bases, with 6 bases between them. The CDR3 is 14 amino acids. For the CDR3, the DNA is TGTGCCAGCAGTGTACTAACGAACACCGGGGAGCTGTTTTTT. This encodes CASSVLTNTGELFF.

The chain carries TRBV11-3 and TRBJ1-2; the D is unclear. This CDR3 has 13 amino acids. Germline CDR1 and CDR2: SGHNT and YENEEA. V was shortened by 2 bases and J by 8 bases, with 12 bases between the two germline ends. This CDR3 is CASSLTGIYGYTF. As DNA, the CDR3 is TGTGCCAGCAGCTTAACCGGTATTTACGGCTACACCTTC.

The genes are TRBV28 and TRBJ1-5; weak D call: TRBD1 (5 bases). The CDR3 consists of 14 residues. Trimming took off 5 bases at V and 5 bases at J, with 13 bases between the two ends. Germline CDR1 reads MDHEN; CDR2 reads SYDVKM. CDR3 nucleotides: TGTGCCAGCAGTCCAGTAAGGGGTTATCAGCCCCAGCATTTT. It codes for CASSPVRGYQPQHF.

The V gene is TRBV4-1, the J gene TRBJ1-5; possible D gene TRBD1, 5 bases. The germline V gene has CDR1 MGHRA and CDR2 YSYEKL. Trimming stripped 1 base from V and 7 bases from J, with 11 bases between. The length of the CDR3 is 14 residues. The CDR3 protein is CASSQGGVGQPQHF. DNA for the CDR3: TGCGCCAGCAGCCAAGGGGGGGTCGGGCAGCCCCAGCATTTT.

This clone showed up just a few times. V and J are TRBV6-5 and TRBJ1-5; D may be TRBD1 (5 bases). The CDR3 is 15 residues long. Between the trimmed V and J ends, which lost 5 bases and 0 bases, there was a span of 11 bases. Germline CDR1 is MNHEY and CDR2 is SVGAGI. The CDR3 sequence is CASSPDRFSNQPQHF. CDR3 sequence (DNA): TGTGCCAGCAGTCCCGACAGATTTAGCAATCAGCCCCAGCATTTT.

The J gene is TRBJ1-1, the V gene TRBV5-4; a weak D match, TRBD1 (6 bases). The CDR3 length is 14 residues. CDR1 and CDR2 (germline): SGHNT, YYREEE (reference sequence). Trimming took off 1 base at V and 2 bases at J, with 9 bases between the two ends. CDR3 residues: CASSLKTGNTEAFF. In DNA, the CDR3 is TGTGCCAGCAGCTTGAAGACAGGCAACACTGAAGCTTTCTTT.